This TCR beta chain is drawn from a study of T cells in narcolepsy. In regard to this clone: What it binds is not known.

Overall study findings and caveats: HCRT-specific and TRIB2-specific autoreactive clonotypes appeared among same-patient CSF and blood CD4+ clonotypes. No autoreactive T cell clone sequences appeared in some memory CD4+ repertoires.

In germline, CDR1 is GTSNPN, CDR2 SVGIG (reference sequence). Trimming pared 0 bases from V and 7 bases from J, leaving 18 bases between. This CDR3 region has 15 residues. Measured with immunoSEQ multiplex PCR; TCRdb has only the in-frame clones, and not every one. The data show approximately 26,000 clones, with more than 75% seen just once and around 1% held by the top ten. J is TRBJ1-2 and V is TRBV30, with D perhaps TRBD1 (5 bases). The TCR originated in a human donor in good health. The sequenced material came from memory (CD45RA-) CD4+ T cells from blood. CDR3 coding DNA: TGTGCCTGGAGTGTATCGCGTTCTGGGACGGGTGGCTACACCTTC. It translates to CAWSVSRSGTGGYTF.